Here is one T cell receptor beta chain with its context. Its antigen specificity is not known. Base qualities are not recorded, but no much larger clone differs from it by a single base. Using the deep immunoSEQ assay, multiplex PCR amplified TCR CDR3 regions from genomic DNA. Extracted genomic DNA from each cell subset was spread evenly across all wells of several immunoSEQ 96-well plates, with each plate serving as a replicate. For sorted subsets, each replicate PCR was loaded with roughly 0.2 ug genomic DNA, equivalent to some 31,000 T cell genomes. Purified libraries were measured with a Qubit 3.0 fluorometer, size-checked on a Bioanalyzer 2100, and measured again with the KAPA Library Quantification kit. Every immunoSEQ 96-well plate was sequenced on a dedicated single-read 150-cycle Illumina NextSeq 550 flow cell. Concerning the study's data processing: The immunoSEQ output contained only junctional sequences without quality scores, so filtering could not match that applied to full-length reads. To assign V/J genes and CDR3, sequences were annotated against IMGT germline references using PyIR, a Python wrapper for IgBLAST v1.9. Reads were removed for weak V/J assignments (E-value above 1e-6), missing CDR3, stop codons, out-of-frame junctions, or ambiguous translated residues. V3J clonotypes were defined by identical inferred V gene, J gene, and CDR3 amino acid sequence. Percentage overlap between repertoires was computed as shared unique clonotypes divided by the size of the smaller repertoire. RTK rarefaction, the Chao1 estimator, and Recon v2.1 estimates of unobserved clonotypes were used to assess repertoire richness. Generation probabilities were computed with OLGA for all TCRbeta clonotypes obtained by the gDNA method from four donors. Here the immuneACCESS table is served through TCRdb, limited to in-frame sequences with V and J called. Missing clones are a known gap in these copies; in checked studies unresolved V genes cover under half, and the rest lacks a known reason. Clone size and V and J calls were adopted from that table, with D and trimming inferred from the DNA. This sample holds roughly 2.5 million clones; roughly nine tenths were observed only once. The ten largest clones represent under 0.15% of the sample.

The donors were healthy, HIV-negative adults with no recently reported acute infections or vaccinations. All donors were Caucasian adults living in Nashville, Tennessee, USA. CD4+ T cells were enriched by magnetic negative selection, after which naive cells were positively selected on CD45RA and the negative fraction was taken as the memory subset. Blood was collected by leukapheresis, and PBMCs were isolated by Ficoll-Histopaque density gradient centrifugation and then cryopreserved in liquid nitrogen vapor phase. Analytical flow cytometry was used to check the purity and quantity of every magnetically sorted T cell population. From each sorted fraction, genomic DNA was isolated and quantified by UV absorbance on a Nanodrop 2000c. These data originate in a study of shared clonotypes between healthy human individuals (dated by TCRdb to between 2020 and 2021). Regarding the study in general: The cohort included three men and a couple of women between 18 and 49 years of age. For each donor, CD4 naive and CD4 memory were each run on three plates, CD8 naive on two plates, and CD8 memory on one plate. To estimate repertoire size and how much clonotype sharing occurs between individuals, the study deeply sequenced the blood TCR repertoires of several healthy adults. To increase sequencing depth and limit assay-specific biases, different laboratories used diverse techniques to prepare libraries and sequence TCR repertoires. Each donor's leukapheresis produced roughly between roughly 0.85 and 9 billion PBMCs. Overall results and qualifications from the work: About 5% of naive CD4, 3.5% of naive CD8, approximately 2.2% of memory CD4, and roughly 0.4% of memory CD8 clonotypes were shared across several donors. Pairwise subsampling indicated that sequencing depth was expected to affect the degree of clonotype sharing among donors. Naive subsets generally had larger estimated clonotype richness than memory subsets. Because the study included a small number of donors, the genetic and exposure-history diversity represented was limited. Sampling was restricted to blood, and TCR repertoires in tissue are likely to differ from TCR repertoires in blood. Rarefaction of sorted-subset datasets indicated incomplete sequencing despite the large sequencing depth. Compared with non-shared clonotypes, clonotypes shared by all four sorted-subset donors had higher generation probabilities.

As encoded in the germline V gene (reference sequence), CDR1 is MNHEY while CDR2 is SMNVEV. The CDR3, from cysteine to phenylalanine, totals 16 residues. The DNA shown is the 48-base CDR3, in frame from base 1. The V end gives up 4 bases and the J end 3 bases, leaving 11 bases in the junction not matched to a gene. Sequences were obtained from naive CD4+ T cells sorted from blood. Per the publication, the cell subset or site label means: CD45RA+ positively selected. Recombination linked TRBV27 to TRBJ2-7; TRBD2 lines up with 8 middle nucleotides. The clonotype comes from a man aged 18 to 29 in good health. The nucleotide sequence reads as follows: TGTGCCAGCAGTTCCCAGCGGGGGCGGGGGATCTACGAGCAGTACTTC. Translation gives CASSSQRGRGIYEQYF.